This T cell receptor (beta chain) derives from a study of shared clonotypes between healthy human individuals (dated by TCRdb to the early 2020s). Background for the entire study: The cohort comprised two women and a few men aged 18 to 49 years. Per donor, three plates each were used for CD4 naive and CD4 memory, two for CD8 naive, and one for CD8 memory. Blood TCR repertoires of four to six healthy adults were deeply sequenced to estimate repertoire size and the extent of clonotype sharing between individuals. Different laboratories and diverse techniques were used to prepare libraries and sequence TCR repertoires, to increase sequencing depth and limit assay-specific biases. Each donor's leukapheresis produced roughly between roughly 0.9 and 9 billion PBMCs.

TCR CDR3 regions were amplified from genomic DNA by multiplex PCR using the deep immunoSEQ assay. For each cell subset, the extracted genomic DNA was distributed evenly across all wells of several immunoSEQ 96-well plates, and each plate served as one replicate. For sorted subsets, 150 to 200 ng genomic DNA, equal to tens of thousands of T cell genomes, was loaded into each replicate PCR. Purified libraries were measured with a Qubit 3.0 fluorometer, size-checked on a Bioanalyzer 2100, and measured again with the KAPA Library Quantification kit. A separate single-read 150-cycle Illumina NextSeq 550 flow cell was used to sequence each immunoSEQ 96-well plate. Regarding the original processing steps: The immunoSEQ output contained only junctional sequences without quality scores, so filtering could not match that applied to full-length reads. To assign V/J genes and CDR3, sequences were annotated against IMGT germline references using PyIR, a Python wrapper for IgBLAST v1.9. Reads with weak V/J assignments (E-value above 1e-6), missing CDR3, stop codons, out-of-frame junctions, or ambiguous translated residues were removed. V3J clonotypes were defined as sequences sharing an identical inferred V gene, J gene, and CDR3 amino acid sequence. Percentage overlap between repertoires was calculated by dividing the number of shared unique clonotypes by the size of the smaller repertoire. RTK rarefaction, the Chao1 estimator, and Recon v2.1 estimates of unobserved clonotypes were used to assess repertoire richness. Generation probabilities for all TCRbeta clonotypes obtained by the gDNA method from a handful of donors were computed using OLGA. Not all clones reach the TCRdb copy of this immuneACCESS table, which keeps in-frame sequences only. Checked studies attribute under half of the gap to unresolved V genes and leave the rest unexplained. The D gene and trimming were derived from the DNA, and the V and J assignments and clone size from that table. The sample table lists roughly 1,500,000 clones, approximately 98% of them with a count of one. The ten largest clonotypes hold approximately 0.45% of the sample.

Worth noting for this clone: Its antigen is still unknown. No quality values exist for individual bases; no much larger clone is one base distant.

Overall study outcomes, separate from this receptor: Because the study included only a small number of donors, the genetic and exposure-history diversity represented was limited. Naive subsets generally had larger estimated clonotype richness than memory subsets did. Higher generation probabilities were observed for clonotypes shared by all four sorted-subset donors than for non-shared clonotypes. Sampling was restricted to blood, and TCR repertoires in tissue are likely to differ from TCR repertoires in blood. Even with the large sequencing depth, rarefaction of the sorted-subset datasets indicated that sequencing was incomplete. Across a handful of donors, approximately 5% of naive CD4, approximately 3.6% of naive CD8, approximately 2.5% of memory CD4, and around 0.4% of memory CD8 clonotypes were shared. Pairwise subsampling led to the expectation that sequencing depth would affect the degree of clonotype sharing among donors.

Healthy HIV-negative adults with no recently reported acute infections or vaccinations were included as donors. Every donor was a Caucasian adult living in Nashville, Tennessee, USA. CD4+ T cells were enriched by magnetic negative selection; naive cells were then positively selected on CD45RA, and the negative fraction formed the memory subset. Blood was collected by leukapheresis, and PBMCs were isolated by Ficoll-Histopaque density gradient centrifugation and then cryopreserved in liquid nitrogen vapor phase. Purity and quantity of every magnetically sorted T cell population were checked by analytical flow cytometry. From each sorted fraction, genomic DNA was isolated and quantified by UV absorbance on a Nanodrop 2000c. Sequencing input: naive CD4+ T cells sorted from blood. The cell subset or site label, read with the paper, signifies: CD45RA+ positively selected. The TCR was taken from a man aged 25 to 40 in good health.

The nucleotide sequence is TGTGCCAGCAGCCCGACTAGCGGGAGGGCCTCGCAGTACTTC. This yields the protein CASSPTSGRASQYF. The chain employs TRBV7-6 and TRBJ2-7; TRBD2 aligns with 14 central bases. Germline trimming: 5 bases from V, 9 bases from J; junction bases outside gene matches: 6. In the germline V gene, CDR1 corresponds to SGHVS and CDR2 to FNYEAQ. The CDR3 measures 14 amino acids from cysteine to phenylalanine. Kept here is only the CDR3 DNA, which spans 42 bases and is read in frame from base 1.